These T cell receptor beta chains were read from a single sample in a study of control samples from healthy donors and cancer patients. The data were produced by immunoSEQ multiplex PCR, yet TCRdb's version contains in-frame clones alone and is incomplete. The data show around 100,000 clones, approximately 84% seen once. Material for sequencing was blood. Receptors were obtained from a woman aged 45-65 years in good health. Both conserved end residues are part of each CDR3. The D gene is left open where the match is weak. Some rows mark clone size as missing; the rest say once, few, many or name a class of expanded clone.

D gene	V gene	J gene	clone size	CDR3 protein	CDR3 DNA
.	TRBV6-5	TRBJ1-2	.	CASRNSYGNYGYTF	TGTGCCAGCAGAAACTCGTACGGGAACTATGGCTACACCTTC
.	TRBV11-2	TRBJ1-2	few	CASSLDPDRYYGYTF	TGTGCCAGCAGCTTAGATCCCGACAGGTACTATGGCTACACCTTC
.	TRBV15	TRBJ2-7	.	CATSRERGFYEQYF	TGTGCCACCAGCAGAGAAAGGGGATTCTACGAGCAGTACTTC
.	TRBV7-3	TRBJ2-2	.	CASSLTGPNTGELFF	TGTGCCAGCAGCTTAACGGGCCCGAACACCGGGGAGCTGTTTTTT
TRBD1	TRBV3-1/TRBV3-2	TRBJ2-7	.	CASSRALSTGYIEQYF	TGTGCCAGCAGCCGGGCCCTTTCGACAGGGTACATCGAGCAGTACTTC
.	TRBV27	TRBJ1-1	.	CASSLEGDNAPIF	TGTGCCAGCAGTTTAGAGGGGGACAACGCTCCAATCTTT
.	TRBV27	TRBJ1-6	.	CASSASPSGPSPLHF	TGTGCCAGCAGTGCGTCACCCTCGGGGCCCTCACCCCTCCACTTT
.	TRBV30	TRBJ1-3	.	CAWGRMVSGNTIYF	TGTGCCTGGGGACGAATGGTCTCTGGAAACACCATATATTTT
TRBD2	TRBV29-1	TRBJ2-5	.	CSTSGGGTTQYF	TGCAGTACTAGCGGGGGGGGTACAACCCAGTACTTC
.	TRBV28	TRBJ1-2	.	CASSVTQSNYGYTF	TGTGCCAGCAGTGTCACCCAATCTAACTATGGCTACACCTTC
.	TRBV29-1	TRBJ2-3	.	CSVFSVRLGEGGDTQYF	TGCAGCGTTTTCAGTGTCCGGTTGGGAGAAGGTGGAGATACGCAGTATTTT
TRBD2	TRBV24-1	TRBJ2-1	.	CATSTGGSLDEQFF	TGTGCCACCAGTACGGGCGGGAGTTTAGATGAGCAGTTCTTC
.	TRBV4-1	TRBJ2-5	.	CASSQDSPTWGQETQYF	TGCGCCAGCAGCCAAGACTCCCCAACCTGGGGTCAAGAGACCCAGTACTTC
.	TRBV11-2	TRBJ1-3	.	CASSLGEDSGNTIYF	TGTGCCAGCAGCTTAGGAGAAGACTCTGGAAACACCATATATTTT
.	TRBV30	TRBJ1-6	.	CAWSVGSPLHF	TGTGCCTGGAGTGTCGGTTCACCCCTCCACTTT
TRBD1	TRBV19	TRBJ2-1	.	CASSTTGGVSHNEQFF	TGTGCCAGTAGTACGACAGGGGGCGTCTCCCACAATGAGCAGTTCTTC
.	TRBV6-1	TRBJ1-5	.	CASSEAIGPGQPQHF	TGTGCCAGCAGTGAAGCCATTGGACCCGGGCAGCCCCAGCATTTT
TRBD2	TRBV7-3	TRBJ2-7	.	CASSSNGGAAFDEQYF	TGTGCCAGCAGCTCTAACGGGGGGGCCGCTTTCGACGAGCAGTACTTC
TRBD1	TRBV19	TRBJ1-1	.	CASSVTGISMNTEAFF	TGTGCCAGTAGTGTGACAGGGATCTCTATGAACACTGAAGCTTTCTTT
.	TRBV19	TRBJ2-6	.	CASSPRTVAGFGANVLTF	TGTGCCAGTAGTCCGAGGACAGTGGCGGGGTTTGGGGCCAACGTCCTGACTTTC
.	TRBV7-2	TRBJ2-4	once	CASSLEAGLRVGFKNIQYF	TGTGCCAGCAGCTTAGAGGCGGGACTCAGGGTTGGGTTCAAAAACATTCAGTACTTC
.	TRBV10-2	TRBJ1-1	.	CASGQMNTEAFF	TGCGCCAGCGGACAGATGAACACTGAAGCTTTCTTT
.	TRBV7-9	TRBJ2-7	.	CASSLDSLIYEQYF	TGTGCCAGCAGCTTGGACAGCCTGATCTACGAGCAGTACTTC
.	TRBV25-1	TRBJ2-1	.	CASSEPELAIGEQFF	TGTGCCAGCAGTGAACCGGAACTAGCAATCGGTGAGCAGTTCTTC
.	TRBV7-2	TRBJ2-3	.	CASTPNRLSGDTQYF	TGTGCCAGCACCCCCAATAGACTCTCGGGAGATACGCAGTATTTT
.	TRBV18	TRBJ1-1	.	CASSPAGSYMNTEAFF	TGTGCCAGCTCACCAGCGGGGAGCTACATGAACACTGAAGCTTTCTTT
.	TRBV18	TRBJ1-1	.	CASSPLPTEAFF	TGTGCCAGCTCACCTTTACCCACTGAAGCTTTCTTT
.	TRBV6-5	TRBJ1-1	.	CASLGAFIGEAFF	TGTGCCAGCTTGGGAGCCTTTATAGGTGAAGCTTTCTTT
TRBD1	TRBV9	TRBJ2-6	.	CASTPSRSGGPNVLTF	TGTGCCAGCACCCCCTCTAGGTCAGGGGGACCCAACGTCCTGACTTTC
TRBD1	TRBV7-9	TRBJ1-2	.	CASSEDRVGGYTF	TGTGCCAGCAGCGAGGACAGGGTAGGCGGCTACACCTTC
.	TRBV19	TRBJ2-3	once	CASSIWGRGVGTDTQYF	TGTGCCAGTAGTATATGGGGCAGGGGCGTCGGCACAGATACGCAGTATTTT
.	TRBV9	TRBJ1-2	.	CASSGWDGDYGYTF	TGTGCCAGCAGCGGATGGGACGGTGACTATGGCTACACCTTC
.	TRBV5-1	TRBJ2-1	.	CASSLWGDFSWQFF	TGCGCCAGCAGCTTGTGGGGGGATTTTTCATGGCAGTTCTTC
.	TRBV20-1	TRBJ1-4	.	CSAPTNEKLFF	TGCAGTGCCCCAACTAATGAAAAACTGTTTTTT
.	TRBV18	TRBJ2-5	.	CASSLQVTQETQYF	TGTGCCAGCTCACTCCAAGTAACCCAAGAGACCCAGTACTTC
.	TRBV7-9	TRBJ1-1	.	CASSSPSGTRGAEAFF	TGTGCCAGCAGCTCCCCCTCCGGCACCCGGGGGGCTGAAGCTTTCTTT
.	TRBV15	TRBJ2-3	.	CATSRPSGLSTDTQYF	TGTGCCACCAGCAGACCCTCGGGCCTTAGCACAGATACGCAGTATTTT